This TCR beta chain was sequenced for a study of T cells after yellow fever vaccination. Study at large: Preparation of the low-cell-number fractions used SMART-Seq v4 Ultra Low Input.

TCRdb fed the 5' RACE reads into MiXCR, producing one record per CDR3 protein. In the table there are over 250,000 distinct CDR3 sequences, roughly 4.8% of which are singletons. Only a few counts were recorded for this clonotype. The receptor was derived from a man aged 18 to 35 who received the YFV17D yellow fever vaccine. Source: CD4+ T cells sorted from PBMCs, taken on the day of the yellow fever booster vaccination.

DNA for the CDR3: TGTGCCAGCAGCCCCGGGCTCAGGAGCTCCTACGAGCAGTACTTC. Translated: CASSPGLRSSYEQYF. This chain uses TRBV6-6 with TRBJ2-7; D gene uncertain. V lost 6 bases to trimming and J lost 0 bases, with 15 bases between them. CDR1 is MNHNY, CDR2 SVGAGI, per germline (reference sequence). The length of the CDR3 is 15 residues.